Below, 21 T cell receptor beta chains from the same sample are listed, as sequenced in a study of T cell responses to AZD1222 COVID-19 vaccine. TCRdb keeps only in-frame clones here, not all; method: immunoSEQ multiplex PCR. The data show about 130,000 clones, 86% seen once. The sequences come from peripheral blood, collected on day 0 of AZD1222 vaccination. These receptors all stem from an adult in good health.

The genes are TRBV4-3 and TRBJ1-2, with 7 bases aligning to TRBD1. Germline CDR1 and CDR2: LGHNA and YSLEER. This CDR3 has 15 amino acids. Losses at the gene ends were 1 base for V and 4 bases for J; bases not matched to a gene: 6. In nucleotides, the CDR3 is TGCGCCAGCAGCCAAGGCGCGACAGGGAGCTATGGCTACACCTTC. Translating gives CASSQGATGSYGYTF.

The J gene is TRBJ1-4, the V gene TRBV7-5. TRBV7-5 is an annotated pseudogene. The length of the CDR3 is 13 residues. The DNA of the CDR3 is TGTGTCAGAAGCGGAGTTGGTAATGAAAAACTGTTTTTT. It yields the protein CVRSGVGNEKLFF.

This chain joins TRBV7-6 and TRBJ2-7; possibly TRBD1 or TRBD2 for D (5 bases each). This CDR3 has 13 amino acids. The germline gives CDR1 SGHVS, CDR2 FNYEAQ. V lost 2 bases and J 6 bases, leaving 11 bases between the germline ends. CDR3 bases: TGTGCCAGCAGCTTATCCCGGGGCAGCGAGCAGTACTTC. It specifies CASSLSRGSEQYF.

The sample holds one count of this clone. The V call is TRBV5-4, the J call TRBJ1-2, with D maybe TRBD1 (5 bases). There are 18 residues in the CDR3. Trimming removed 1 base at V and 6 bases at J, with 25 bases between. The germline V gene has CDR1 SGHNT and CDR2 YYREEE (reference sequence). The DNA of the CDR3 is TGTGCCAGCAGCTTGATGGGACCCGTTATCGGGAGAGAAAATGGCTACACCTTC. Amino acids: CASSLMGPVIGRENGYTF.

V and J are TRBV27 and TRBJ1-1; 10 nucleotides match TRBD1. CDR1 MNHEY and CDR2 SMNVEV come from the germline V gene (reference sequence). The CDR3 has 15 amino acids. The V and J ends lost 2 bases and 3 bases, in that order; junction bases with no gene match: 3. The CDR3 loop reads CASSLGQGGDTEAFF. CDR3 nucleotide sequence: TGTGCCAGCAGTTTAGGACAGGGGGGAGACACTGAAGCTTTCTTT.

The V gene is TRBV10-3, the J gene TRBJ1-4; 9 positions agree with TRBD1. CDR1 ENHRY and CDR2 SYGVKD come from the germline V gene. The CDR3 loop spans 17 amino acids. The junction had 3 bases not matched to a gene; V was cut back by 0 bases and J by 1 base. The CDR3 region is CAISESGTGRTNEKLFF. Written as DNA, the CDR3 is TGTGCCATCAGTGAGTCCGGGACAGGGCGAACTAATGAAAAACTGTTTTTT.

The CDR3 nucleotides are TGTGCCACCAGCCCGGGACAGGAGCAGTACTTC. Its translation is CATSPGQEQYF. The V and J genes are TRBV24-1 and TRBJ2-7, with 7 bases identical to TRBD1. V lost 7 bases and J lost 7; bases outside the gene matches: 3. This CDR3 is built from 11 residues. Germline lookup yields CDR1 KGHDR and CDR2 SFDVKD.

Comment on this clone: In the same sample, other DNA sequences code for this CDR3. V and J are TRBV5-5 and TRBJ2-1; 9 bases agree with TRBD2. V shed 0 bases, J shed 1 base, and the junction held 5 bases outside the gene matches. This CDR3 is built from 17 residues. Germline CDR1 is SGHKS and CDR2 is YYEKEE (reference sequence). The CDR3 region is CASSLVGSGGSYNEQFF. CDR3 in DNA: TGTGCCAGCAGCTTGGTGGGTAGCGGGGGTTCCTACAATGAGCAGTTCTTC.

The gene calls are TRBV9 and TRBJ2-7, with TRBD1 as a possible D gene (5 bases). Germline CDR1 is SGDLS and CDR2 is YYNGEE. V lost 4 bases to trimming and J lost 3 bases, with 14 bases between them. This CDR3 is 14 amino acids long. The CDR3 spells CASSPPGHHYEQYF. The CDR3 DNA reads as TGTGCCAGCAGCCCCCCAGGGCACCACTACGAGCAGTACTTC.

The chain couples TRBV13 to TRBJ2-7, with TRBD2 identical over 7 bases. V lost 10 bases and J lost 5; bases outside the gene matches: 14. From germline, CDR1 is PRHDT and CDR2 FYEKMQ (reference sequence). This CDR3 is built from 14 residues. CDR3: CATRRWGGSHEQYF. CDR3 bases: TGTGCCACCCGACGTTGGGGGGGGTCCCACGAGCAGTACTTC.

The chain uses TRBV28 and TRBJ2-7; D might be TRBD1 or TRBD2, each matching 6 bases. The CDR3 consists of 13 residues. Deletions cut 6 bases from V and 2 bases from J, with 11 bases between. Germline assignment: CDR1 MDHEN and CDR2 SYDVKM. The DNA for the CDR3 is TGTGCCAGCAGCCCCCGGGGGCCCTACGAGCAGTACTTC. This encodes CASSPRGPYEQYF.

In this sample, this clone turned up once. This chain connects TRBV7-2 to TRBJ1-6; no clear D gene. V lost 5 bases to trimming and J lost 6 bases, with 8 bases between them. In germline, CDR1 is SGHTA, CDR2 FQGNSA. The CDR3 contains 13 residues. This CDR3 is CASSTDGNSPLHF. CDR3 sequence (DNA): TGTGCCAGCAGCACCGACGGTAATTCACCCCTCCACTTT.

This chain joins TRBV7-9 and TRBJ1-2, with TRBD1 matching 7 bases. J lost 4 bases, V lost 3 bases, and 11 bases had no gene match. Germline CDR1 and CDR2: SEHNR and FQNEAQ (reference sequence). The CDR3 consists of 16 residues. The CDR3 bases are TGTGCCAGCAGCTTTTCCAGGGGGTCGGGTGGCTATGGCTACACCTTC. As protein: CASSFSRGSGGYGYTF.

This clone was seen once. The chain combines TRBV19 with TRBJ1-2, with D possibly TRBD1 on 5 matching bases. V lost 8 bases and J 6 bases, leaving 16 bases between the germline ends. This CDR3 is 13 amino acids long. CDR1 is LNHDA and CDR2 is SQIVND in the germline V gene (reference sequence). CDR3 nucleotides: TGTGCCAGTGGGCCGGGGCCAAAAAATGGCTACACCTTC. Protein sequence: CASGPGPKNGYTF. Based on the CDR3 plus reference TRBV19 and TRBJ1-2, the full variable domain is DGGITQSPKYLFRKEGQNVTLSCEQNLNHDAMYWYRQDPGQGLRLIYYSQIVNDFQKGDIAEGYSVSREKKESFPLTVTSAQKNPTAFYLCASGPGPKNGYTFGSGTRLTVV.

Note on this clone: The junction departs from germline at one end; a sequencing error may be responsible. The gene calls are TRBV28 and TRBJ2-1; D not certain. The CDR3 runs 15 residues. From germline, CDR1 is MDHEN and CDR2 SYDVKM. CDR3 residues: CASSLGHSSYNERFF. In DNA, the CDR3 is TGTGCCAGCAGTTTGGGCCATAGCTCCTACAATGAGCGGTTCTTC.

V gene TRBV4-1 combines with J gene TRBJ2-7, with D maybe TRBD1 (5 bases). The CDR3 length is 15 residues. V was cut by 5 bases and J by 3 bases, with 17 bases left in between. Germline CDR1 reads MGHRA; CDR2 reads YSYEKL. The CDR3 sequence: CASSSSEQAHYEQYF. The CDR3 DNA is TGCGCCAGCAGCTCAAGTGAACAGGCGCACTACGAGCAGTACTTC.

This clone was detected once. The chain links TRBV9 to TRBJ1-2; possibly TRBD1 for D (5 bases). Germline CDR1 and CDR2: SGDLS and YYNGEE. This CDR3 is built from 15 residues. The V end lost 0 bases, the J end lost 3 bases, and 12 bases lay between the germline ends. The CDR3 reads CASSVDPRDDYGYTF. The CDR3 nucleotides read TGTGCCAGCAGCGTAGATCCCAGGGATGACTATGGCTACACCTTC.

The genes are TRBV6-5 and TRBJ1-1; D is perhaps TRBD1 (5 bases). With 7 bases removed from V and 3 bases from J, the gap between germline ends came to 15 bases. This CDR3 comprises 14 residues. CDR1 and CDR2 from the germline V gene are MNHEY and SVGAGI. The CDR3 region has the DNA TGTGCCAGCACTCAGGGACCGGGTGACACTGAAGCTTTCTTT. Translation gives CASTQGPGDTEAFF.

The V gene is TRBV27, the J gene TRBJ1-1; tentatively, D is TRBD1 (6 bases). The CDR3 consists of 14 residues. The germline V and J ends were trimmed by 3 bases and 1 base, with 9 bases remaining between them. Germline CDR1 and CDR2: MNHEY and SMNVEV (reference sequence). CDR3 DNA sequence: TGTGCCAGCAGTTTCGGGACATGGAACACTGAAGCTTTCTTT. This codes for CASSFGTWNTEAFF.

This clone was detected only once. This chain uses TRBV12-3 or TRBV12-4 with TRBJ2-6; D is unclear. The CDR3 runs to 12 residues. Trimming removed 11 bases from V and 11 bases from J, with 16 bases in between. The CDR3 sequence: CAGSPDGHVLTF. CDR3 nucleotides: TGTGCCGGTTCCCCGGACGGGCACGTCCTGACTTTC.

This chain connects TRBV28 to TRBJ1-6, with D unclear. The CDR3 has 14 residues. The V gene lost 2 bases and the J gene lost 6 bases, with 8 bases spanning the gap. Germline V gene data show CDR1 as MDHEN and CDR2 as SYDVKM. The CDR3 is CASSLGQINSPLHF. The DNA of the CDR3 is TGTGCCAGCAGTTTAGGGCAGATTAATTCACCCCTCCACTTT.